These 5 T cell receptor beta chains came from one sample sequenced in a study of T cells after posttransplantation cyclophosphamide. Profiled with immunoSEQ multiplex PCR; TCRdb holds only in-frame clones, not every one. The sample consists of 11,000 or so clones, about 95% of them appearing once. Sample: naive CD8+ T cells sorted from PBMCs. All receptors derive from a young man in good health and a related stem cell transplant donor.

The V call is TRBV18, the J call TRBJ1-1, with 8 bases fitting TRBD1. The junction had 10 bases not matched to a gene; V was cut back by 2 bases and J by 5 bases. The germline V gene has CDR1 KGHSH and CDR2 LQKENI. The length of the CDR3 is 16 residues. The DNA for the CDR3 is TGTGCCAGCTCACCAATTGGAGACAGGGGACGAACTGAAGCTTTCTTT. It translates to CASSPIGDRGRTEAFF.

Of note for this clone: One end of the junction varies from germline; a read error may be responsible. The V call is TRBV4-2, the J call TRBJ1-3, with D unresolved. The CDR3 covers 14 residues. Germline values: CDR1 LGHNA, CDR2 YNFKEQ. CDR3 loop: CASSQEDSGSTIYF. Written as DNA, the CDR3 is TGTGCCAGCAGCCAAGAGGACTCTGGAAGCACCATATATTTT.

This clone appeared a few times. The chain recombines TRBV10-3 with TRBJ2-7, with D possibly being TRBD1 (5 bases). Germline CDR1 ENHRY, CDR2 SYGVKD. The V end lost 3 bases, the J end lost 7 bases, and 19 bases lay between the germline ends. The CDR3 is made up of 15 amino acids. The CDR3 DNA reads as TGTGCCATCAGTGAAAGGCCACAGGAAGTTGGGGAGCAGTACTTC. Encoded protein: CAISERPQEVGEQYF.

This chain uses TRBV10-2 with TRBJ1-1, with TRBD1 as a possible D gene (5 bases). The germline V gene has CDR1 WSHSY and CDR2 SAAADI. The CDR3 loop spans 14 amino acids. V dropped 2 bases and J dropped 5 bases, with 12 bases sitting between them. The CDR3 loop reads CASSEGRGYTEAFF. For the CDR3, the DNA is TGCGCCAGCAGTGAGGGTAGGGGATATACTGAAGCTTTCTTT.

The rearrangement uses TRBV4-2 and TRBJ2-1; D is uncertain. The CDR3 is 13 amino acids. Germline V gene lookup returns CDR1 LGHNA and CDR2 YNFKEQ. V was cut by 3 bases and J by 0 bases, with 3 bases left in between. CDR3 DNA: TGTGCCAGCAGCCAGAGCTCCTACAATGAGCAGTTCTTC. Its protein product is CASSQSSYNEQFF.